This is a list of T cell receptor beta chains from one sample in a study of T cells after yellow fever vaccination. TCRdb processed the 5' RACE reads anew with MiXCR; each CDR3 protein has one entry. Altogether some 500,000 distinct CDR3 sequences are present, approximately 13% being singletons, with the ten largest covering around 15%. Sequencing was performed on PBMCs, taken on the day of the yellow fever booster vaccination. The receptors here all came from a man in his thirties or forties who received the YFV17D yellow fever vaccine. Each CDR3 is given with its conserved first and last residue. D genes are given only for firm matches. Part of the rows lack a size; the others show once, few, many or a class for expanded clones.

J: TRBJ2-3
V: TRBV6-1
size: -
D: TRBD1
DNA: TGTGCCAGCAGACGGACAGGGGCGACTAGCACAGATACGCAGTATTTT
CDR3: CASRRTGATSTDTQYF

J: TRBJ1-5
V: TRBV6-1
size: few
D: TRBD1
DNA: TGTGCCAGCCGCCGACGACAGGGGTATCAGCCCCAGCATTTT
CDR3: CASRRRQGYQPQHF

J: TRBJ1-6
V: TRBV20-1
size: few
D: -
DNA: TGCAGTGCTAGTCCTTCGACAGGAAGCTATAATTCACCCCTCCACTTT
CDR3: CSASPSTGSYNSPLHF

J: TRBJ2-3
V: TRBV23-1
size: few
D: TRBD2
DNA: TGCGCCAGCAGTCTGCGGGAGGGCCCAGATACGCAGTATTTT
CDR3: CASSLREGPDTQYF

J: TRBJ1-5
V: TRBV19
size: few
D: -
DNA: TGTGCCAGTAGTATAGCGGGAGTTGGAGGTCAGCCCCAGCATTTT
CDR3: CASSIAGVGGQPQHF

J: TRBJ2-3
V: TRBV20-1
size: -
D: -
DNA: TGCAGTGCCAGGCTCGCGCGGGACACAGATACGCAGTATTTT
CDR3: CSARLARDTDTQYF

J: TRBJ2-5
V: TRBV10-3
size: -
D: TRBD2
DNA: TGTGCCACGGGACTAGCGGGAGGAGAGACCCAGTACTTC
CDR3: CATGLAGGETQYF

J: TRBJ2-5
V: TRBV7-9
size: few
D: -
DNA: TGTGCCAGCAGCCGCGACCCACTATGGGAGACCCAGTACTTC
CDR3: CASSRDPLWETQYF

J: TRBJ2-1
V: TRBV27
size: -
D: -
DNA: TGTGCCAGCAGTTTGGCGACTAGTGATAATGAGCAGTTCTTC
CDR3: CASSLATSDNEQFF

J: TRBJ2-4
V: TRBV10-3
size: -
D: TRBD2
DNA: TGTGCCATCAGTGAGTCGGCAACTAGCGGCAAAAACATTCAGTACTTC
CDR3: CAISESATSGKNIQYF

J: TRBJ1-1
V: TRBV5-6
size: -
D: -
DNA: TGTGCCAGCAGCTTGGGTTTACGGGGTGAAGCTTTCTTT
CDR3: CASSLGLRGEAFF

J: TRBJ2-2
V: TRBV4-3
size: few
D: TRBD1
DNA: TGCGCCAGCAGCCCCGCCCCGACAGGGAGGAACACCGGGGAGCTGTTTTTT
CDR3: CASSPAPTGRNTGELFF

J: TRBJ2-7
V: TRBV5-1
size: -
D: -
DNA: TGCGCCAGCAGCTTGGGGGCAGGACCTAACTACGAGCAGTACTTC
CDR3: CASSLGAGPNYEQYF

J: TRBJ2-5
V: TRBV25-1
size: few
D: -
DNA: TGTGCCAGCAGTGATGTGGGGACCCAGTACTTC
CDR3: CASSDVGTQYF

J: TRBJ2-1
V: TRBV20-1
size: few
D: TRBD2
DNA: TGCAGTGCTACAACGGGAGGATCCCATGAGCAGTTCTTC
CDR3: CSATTGGSHEQFF

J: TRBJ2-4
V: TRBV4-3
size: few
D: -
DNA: TGCGCCAGCAGCCAAGGGGGGTCCATTGCCAAAAACATTCAGTACTTC
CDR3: CASSQGGSIAKNIQYF

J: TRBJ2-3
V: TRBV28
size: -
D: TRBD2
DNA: TGTGCCAGCAGTTTATGGGCTAGCGGAACAGATACGCAGTATTTT
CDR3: CASSLWASGTDTQYF

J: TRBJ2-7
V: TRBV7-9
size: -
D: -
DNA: TGTGCCAGCAGCTTCGCGGTCGGGGAGCAGTACTTC
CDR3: CASSFAVGEQYF

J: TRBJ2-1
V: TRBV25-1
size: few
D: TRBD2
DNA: TGTGCCAGCAGTGAAACTAGCGGCTCCTACAATGAGCAGTTCTTC
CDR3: CASSETSGSYNEQFF

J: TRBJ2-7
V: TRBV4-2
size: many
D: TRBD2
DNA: TGTGCCAGCAGCCAAGGGGGCGGGAGCTGGCCCGAGCAGTACTTC
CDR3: CASSQGGGSWPEQYF

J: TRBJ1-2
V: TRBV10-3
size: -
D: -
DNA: TGTGCCATCAGTGAGGGGGGGCAGGTCTACTATGGCTACACCTTC
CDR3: CAISEGGQVYYGYTF

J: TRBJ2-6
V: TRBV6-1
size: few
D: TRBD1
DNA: TGTGCCAGCAGCCGGGGACAGATCCCAAGCTCTGGGGCCAACGTCCTGACTTTC
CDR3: CASSRGQIPSSGANVLTF

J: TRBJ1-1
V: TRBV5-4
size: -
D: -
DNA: TGTGCCAGCAGCTTTTCGTCGGTCTCTGAAGCTTTCTTT
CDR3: CASSFSSVSEAFF

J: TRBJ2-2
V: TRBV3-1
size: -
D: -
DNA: TGTGCCAGCAGCCACGACGGGGAGCTGTTTTTT
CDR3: CASSHDGELFF

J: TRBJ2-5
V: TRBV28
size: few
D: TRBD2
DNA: TGTGCCAGCAGTCCGTCGGGACTAGATAGGGAGACCCAGTACTTC
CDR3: CASSPSGLDRETQYF

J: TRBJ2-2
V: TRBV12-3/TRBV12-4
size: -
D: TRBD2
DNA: TGTGCCATCAGTTCCCGCAGACTAGCGGGAGGCCTCACCGGGGAGCTGTTTTTT
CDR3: CAISSRRLAGGLTGELFF

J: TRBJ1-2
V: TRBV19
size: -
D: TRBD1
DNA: TGTGCCAGTAGTGTAGGGACAGGGAGGAGAGTTGACTATGGCTACACCTTC
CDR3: CASSVGTGRRVDYGYTF

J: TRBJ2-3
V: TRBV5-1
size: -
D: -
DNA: TGCGCCAGCTCAATCTCGGCGAATAGCTTCACAGATACGCAGTATTTT
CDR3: CASSISANSFTDTQYF

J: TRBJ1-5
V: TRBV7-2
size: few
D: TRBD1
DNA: TGTGCCAGCAGCCCCCACCGGGACAGGGCAGCTCAGCCCCAGCATTTT
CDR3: CASSPHRDRAAQPQHF

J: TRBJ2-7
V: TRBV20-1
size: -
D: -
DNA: TGCAGTGCGGGTCCCGGCAGGGCTTACGAGCAGTACTTC
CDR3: CSAGPGRAYEQYF

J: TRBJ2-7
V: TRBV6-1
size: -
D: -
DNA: TGTGCCAGTCCTCAGTGGCCGAGCTCCTACGAGCAGTACTTC
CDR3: CASPQWPSSYEQYF

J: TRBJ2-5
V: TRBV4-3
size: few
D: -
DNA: TGCGCCAGCAGCCCCGTTCGACTAGGGGAGACCCAGTACTTC
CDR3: CASSPVRLGETQYF

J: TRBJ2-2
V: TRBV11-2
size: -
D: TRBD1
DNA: TGTGCCAGCAGCCCGAGACAGGGAGCTCACACCGGGGAGCTGTTTTTT
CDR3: CASSPRQGAHTGELFF

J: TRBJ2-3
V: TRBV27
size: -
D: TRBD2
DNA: TGTGCCAGCAGGCCGCGGGGGATAGCGGTAGTCCGCACAGATACGCAGTATTTT
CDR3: CASRPRGIAVVRTDTQYF

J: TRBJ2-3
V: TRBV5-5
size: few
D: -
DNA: TGTGCCAGCAGCTTGACAGCGGATTTGGCAGATACGCAGTATTTT
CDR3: CASSLTADLADTQYF

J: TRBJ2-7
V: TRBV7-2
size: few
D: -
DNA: TGTGCCAGCAGCTTTGTTGAGGGCCACGAGCAGTACTTC
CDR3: CASSFVEGHEQYF

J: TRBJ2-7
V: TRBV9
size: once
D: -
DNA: TGTGCCAGCAGCGGCGAGGGGGCGGGGGGCACCTACGAGCAGTACTTC
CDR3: CASSGEGAGGTYEQYF

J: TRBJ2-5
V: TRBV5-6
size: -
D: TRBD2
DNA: TGTGCCAGCAGCTTGTTCCTAGCGGGAGGGTTAGAGACCCAGTACTTC
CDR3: CASSLFLAGGLETQYF

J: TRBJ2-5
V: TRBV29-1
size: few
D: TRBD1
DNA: TGCAGCGTTGAAGATGACAGGGGTAAGGGGCAAGAGACCCAGTACTTC
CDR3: CSVEDDRGKGQETQYF

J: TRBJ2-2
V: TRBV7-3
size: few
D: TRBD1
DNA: TGTGCCAGCAGCTCAGACAGGGCTACGAACACCGGGGAGCTGTTTTTT
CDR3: CASSSDRATNTGELFF

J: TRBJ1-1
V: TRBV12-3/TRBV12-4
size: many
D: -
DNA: TGTGCCAGCAGTTTAGCGGGGCAGGGTCGAACTGAAGCTTTCTTT
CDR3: CASSLAGQGRTEAFF

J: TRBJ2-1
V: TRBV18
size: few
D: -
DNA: TGTGCCAGCTCACCAATCGGGGTCGACAATGAGCAGTTCTTC
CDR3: CASSPIGVDNEQFF

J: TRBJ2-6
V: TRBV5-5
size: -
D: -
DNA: TGTGCCAGCAGGGGACCTATAAAATCTGGGGCCAACGTCCTGACTTTC
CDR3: CASRGPIKSGANVLTF

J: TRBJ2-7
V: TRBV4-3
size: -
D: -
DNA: TGCGCCAGCAGCCCCGCCGCAGGCGGGGAGCAGTACTTC
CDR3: CASSPAAGGEQYF

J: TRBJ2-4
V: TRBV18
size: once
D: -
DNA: TGTGCCAGCTCACCTCCGTTGATTGCCAAACACATTCAGTACTTC
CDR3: CASSPPLIAKHIQYF

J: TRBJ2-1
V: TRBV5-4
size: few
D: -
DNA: TGTGCCAGCAGCTTGGGGGCTAGCCTATACAATGAGCAGTTCTTC
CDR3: CASSLGASLYNEQFF

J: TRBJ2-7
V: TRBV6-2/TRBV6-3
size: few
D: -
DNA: TGTGCCAGCAGTTCCTATCGGGAGCAGTACTTC
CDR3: CASSSYREQYF

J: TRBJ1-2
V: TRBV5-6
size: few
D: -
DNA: TGTGCCAGCAGCCTTTCCACACAGGGCCGTTGGGGGGGATACTATGGCTACACCTTC
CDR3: CASSLSTQGRWGGYYGYTF

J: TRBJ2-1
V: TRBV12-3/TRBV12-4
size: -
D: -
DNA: TGTGCCAGCAGTCAAGGCCCGGGCAATGAGCAGTTCTTC
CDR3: CASSQGPGNEQFF

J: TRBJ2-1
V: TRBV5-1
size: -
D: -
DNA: TGCGCCAGCAGCTTGGAGTTTCGGGGAAACTCCTACAATGAGCAGTTCTTC
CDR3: CASSLEFRGNSYNEQFF

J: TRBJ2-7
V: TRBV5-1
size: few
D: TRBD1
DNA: TGCGCCAGCAGCTTGGCCACCGACAGGGTGCACGAGCAGTACTTC
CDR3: CASSLATDRVHEQYF

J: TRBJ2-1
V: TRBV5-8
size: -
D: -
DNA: TGTGCCAGCAGCCCCGGGAGGGGGCCTAACAATGAGCAGTTCTTC
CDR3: CASSPGRGPNNEQFF

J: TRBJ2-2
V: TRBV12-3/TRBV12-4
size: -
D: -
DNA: TGTGCCAGCACCCTACGGGACACCGGGGAGCTGTTTTTT
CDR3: CASTLRDTGELFF